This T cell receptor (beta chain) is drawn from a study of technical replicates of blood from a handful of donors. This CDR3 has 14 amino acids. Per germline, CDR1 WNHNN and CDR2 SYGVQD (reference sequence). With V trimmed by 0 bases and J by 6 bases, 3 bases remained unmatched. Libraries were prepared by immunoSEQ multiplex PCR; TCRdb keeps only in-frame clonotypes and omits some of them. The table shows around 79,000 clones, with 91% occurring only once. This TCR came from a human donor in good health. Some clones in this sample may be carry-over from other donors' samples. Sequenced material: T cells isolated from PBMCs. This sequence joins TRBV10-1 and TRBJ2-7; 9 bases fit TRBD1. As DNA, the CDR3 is TGCGCCAGCAGTGAGTCGGGGACAGGGACCGAGCAGTACTTC. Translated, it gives CASSESGTGTEQYF.